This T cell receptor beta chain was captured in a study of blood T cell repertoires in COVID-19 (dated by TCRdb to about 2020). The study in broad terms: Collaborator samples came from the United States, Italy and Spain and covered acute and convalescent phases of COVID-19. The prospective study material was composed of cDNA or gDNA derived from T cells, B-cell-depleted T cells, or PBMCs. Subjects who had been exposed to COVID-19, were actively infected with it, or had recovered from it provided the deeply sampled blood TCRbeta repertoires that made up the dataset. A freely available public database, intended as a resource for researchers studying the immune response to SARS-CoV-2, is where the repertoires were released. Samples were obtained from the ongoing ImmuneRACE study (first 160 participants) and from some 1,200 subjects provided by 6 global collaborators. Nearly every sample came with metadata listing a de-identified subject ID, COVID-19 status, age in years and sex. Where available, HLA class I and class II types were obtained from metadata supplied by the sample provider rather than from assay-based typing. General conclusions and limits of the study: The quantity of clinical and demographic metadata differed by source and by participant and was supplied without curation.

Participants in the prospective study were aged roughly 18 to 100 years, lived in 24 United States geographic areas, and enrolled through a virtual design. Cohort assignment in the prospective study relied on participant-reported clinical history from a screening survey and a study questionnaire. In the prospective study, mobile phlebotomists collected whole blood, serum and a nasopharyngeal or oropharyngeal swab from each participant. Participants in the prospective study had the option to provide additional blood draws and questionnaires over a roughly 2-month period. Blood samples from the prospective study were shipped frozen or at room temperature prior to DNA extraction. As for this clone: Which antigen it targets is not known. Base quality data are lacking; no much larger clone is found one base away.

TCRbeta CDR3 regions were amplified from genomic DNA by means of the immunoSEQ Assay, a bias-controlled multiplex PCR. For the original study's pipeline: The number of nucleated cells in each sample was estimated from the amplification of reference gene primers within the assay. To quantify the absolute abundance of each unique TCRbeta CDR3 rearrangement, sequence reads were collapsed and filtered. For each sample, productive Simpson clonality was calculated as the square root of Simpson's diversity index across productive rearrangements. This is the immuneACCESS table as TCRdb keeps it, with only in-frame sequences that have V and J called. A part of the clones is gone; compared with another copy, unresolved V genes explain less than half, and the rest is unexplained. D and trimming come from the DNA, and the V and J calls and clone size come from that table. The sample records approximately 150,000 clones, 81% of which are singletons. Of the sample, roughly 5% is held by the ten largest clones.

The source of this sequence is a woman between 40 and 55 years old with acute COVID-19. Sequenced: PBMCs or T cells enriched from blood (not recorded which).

The encoded CDR3 is CSVGQLQETQYF. The DNA sequence follows: TGCAGCGTTGGACAGTTACAAGAGACCCAGTACTTC. The sequence joins TRBV29-1 to TRBJ2-5; the D segment could be TRBD1, given 5 matching bases. In the germline V gene, CDR1 corresponds to SQVTM and CDR2 to ANQGSEA. V and J are truncated by 4 bases and 2 bases respectively, leaving an intervening sequence of 8 bases. Reading from cysteine to phenylalanine, the CDR3 counts 12 amino acids. Here the CDR3 DNA is all that survives: 36 bases in frame from base 1.